This T cell receptor (beta chain) comes out of a study of blood T cells in healthy people across ages. Worth noting for this clonotype: Its antigen is currently unknown.

A J-beta primer mix and a sample-barcoded 5' primer were used in a second PCR of about 6 to 12 cycles. Via MiXCR, TCRdb re-called the 5' RACE reads, giving one row per CDR3 protein. This sample carries 910,000 or so distinct CDR3 sequences, just over 50% of them seen once, and the ten largest clones take over 20%. Trimming left V 0 bases short and J 3 bases short, with 13 bases between. This CDR3 is built from 16 residues. CDR1 is SGHRS, CDR2 YFSETQ, per germline. Study-level results: There was a strong correlation between TCR beta diversity and naive T cell percentage.

Sample: blood. This TCR was sampled from a woman aged 60-75 years in good health. J is TRBJ2-1 and V is TRBV5-1; D remains ambiguous. The CDR3 loop reads CASSLELRRYYNEQFF. For the CDR3, the DNA is TGCGCCAGCAGCTTGGAATTGCGGAGATACTACAATGAGCAGTTCTTC.